This T cell receptor (beta chain) was identified during a study of CD8 T cells in ankylosing spondylitis. General study points: Among TCR beta sequences, a motif of roughly 8 highly homologous variants appeared characteristic of ankylosing spondylitis blood.

TCRdb re-called the 5' RACE reads through MiXCR, storing one row per CDR3 protein. Here the sample spans about 450,000 distinct CDR3 sequences, roughly 26% being singletons. This CDR3 is 14 amino acids long. V was clipped by 1 base and J by 9 bases; unmatched bases: 6. Germline V CDR1 and CDR2: ENHRY, SYGVKD. As to this clonotype: What it binds is not known.

The V gene is TRBV10-3, the J gene TRBJ1-1; 9 bases are a match to TRBD1. Sequencing used blood, either unsorted or a sorted T cell fraction (not recorded which). The source is a male donor with ankylosing spondylitis. CDR3 sequence reads: CAISEYRDREKAFF. CDR3 DNA: TGTGCCATCAGTGAGTATCGGGACAGGGAGAAAGCTTTCTTT.